A single sample gave rise to the 15 T cell receptor beta chains below, sequenced in a study of T-cell memory formation after mild COVID-19 (TCRdb year 2021). Libraries were made using 5' RACE. TCRdb shows the sequencer as Illumina NovaSeq 6000. The public reads were run again by TCRdb, first through fastp at Q25 and then through MiXCR, and only productive beta chains were kept. Rows merge per CDR3 protein into single entries with the most common DNA and genes. The table for this sample lists about 470,000 distinct CDR3 sequences; 20% to 30% of them were counted only once. The top ten constitute approximately 13% of the sample. The sequenced material came from PBMCs or a T cell subset sorted from them (not recorded which). These receptors all stem from an adult woman who had mild COVID-19 (a few samples of this study predate the infection). The sample titles of this study are shuffled in the database, so cell type and time point are left out; the donor was told from shared clones.

This clonotype was observed a handful of times. The V gene is TRBV4-3, the J gene TRBJ1-1; unclear D gene. With 1 base removed from V and 6 bases from J, the gap between germline ends came to 15 bases. Germline V gives CDR1 LGHNA, CDR2 YSLEER. The CDR3 runs to 15 residues. CDR3 in amino acids: CASSQGGPPVAEAFF. The CDR3 nucleotides are TGCGCCAGCAGCCAAGGTGGACCGCCGGTTGCTGAAGCTTTCTTT.

The chain combines TRBV7-2 with TRBJ2-5; perhaps D is TRBD1 or TRBD2 (5 bases each). The ends were cut back, 5 bases at V and 5 bases at J, with 15 bases in the middle. Germline assignment: CDR1 SGHTA and CDR2 FQGNSA. The CDR3 totals 14 residues. The CDR3 spells CASSPRGVKETQYF. The CDR3 region has the DNA TGTGCCAGCAGCCCTAGGGGAGTTAAGGAGACCCAGTACTTC.

This chain connects TRBV12-3 or TRBV12-4 to TRBJ1-2, with D tentatively TRBD1 (6 bases). Trimming took off 8 bases at V and 5 bases at J, with 12 bases between the two ends. The CDR3 has 12 residues. CDR3 sequence reads: CASADRGYGYTF. The CDR3 bases are TGTGCCAGCGCGGATAGGGGGTATGGCTACACCTTC.

This clonotype was found a few times. The chain is built from TRBV20-1 and TRBJ2-1, with TRBD1 matching over 7 bases. The germline V gene has CDR1 DFQATT and CDR2 SNEGSKA (reference sequence). After removal of 0 bases from V and 5 bases from J, the junction contained 7 bases not matched to a gene. This CDR3 region has 15 residues. Written as DNA, the CDR3 is TGCAGTGCTAGAGAGAGGGGGCGGGTTAACAATGAGCAGTTCTTC. Its protein is CSARERGRVNNEQFF.

V usage is TRBV2 and J usage is TRBJ2-2; TRBD2 aligns across 10 bases. Looked up from germline, CDR1 is SNHLY and CDR2 is FYNNEI. The CDR3 contains 14 residues. With 8 bases clipped from V and 4 bases from J, the junction kept 4 bases outside the gene matches. The CDR3 spells CASQRGGRTGELFF. DNA for the CDR3: TGTGCCAGCCAGCGGGGGGGTCGCACCGGGGAGCTGTTTTTT.

This sequence joins TRBV9 and TRBJ1-2; no clear D. Trimming took 2 bases from V and 4 from J, leaving 9 bases between them. CDR1 is SGDLS and CDR2 is YYNGEE in the germline V gene. The CDR3 is 13 amino acids. The CDR3 sequence: CASSVSDGYGYTF. The CDR3 DNA reads TGTGCCAGCAGCGTGTCGGACGGCTATGGCTACACCTTC.

CDR3 in DNA: TGCGCCAGCAGCGTATGGGACAGAAACAATGAGCAGTTCTTC. Translation: CASSVWDRNNEQFF. The genes are TRBV5-1 and TRBJ2-1; 7 bases fit TRBD1. Germline CDR1 SGHRS, CDR2 YFSETQ. The CDR3 contains 14 residues. V dropped 4 bases and J dropped 5; count of bases not matched to a gene: 6.

The chain combines TRBV9 with TRBJ2-1; D is ambiguous. This CDR3 spans 12 amino acids. CDR1 is SGDLS and CDR2 is YYNGEE in the germline V gene. The germline V and J ends were trimmed by 3 bases and 10 bases, with 11 bases remaining between them. Here the CDR3 DNA reads TGTGCCAGCAGCGCCCACAGAGGCGAGCAGTTCTTC. Protein sequence: CASSAHRGEQFF.

The genes are TRBV30 and TRBJ2-7; the D call may be TRBD1 or TRBD2 (5 bases each). The CDR3 is 13 amino acids. Deletions cut 4 bases from V and 2 bases from J, with 12 bases between. CDR1 and CDR2 from the germline V gene are GTSNPN and SVGIG (reference sequence). This CDR3 is CAWNPGPAYEQYF. CDR3 nucleotides: TGTGCCTGGAACCCGGGACCAGCCTACGAGCAGTACTTC.

V and J are TRBV7-6 and TRBJ1-1, with unresolved D. The CDR3 totals 12 residues. Germline V gene data show CDR1 as SGHVS and CDR2 as FNYEAQ. V dropped 4 bases and J dropped 7 bases, with 10 bases sitting between them. CDR3 amino acids: CASSSGEGEAFF. The CDR3 coding sequence is TGTGCCAGCAGCTCCGGGGAGGGTGAAGCTTTCTTT.

This clonotype was observed a few times. The chain is built from TRBV4-1 and TRBJ1-4, with D tentatively TRBD1 (5 bases). Germline loops: CDR1 MGHRA, CDR2 YSYEKL. CDR3 size: 16 residues. V lost 3 bases to trimming and J lost 2 bases, with 13 bases between them. The CDR3: CASSQAPTVTNEKLFF. CDR3 DNA: TGCGCCAGCAGCCAGGCCCCGACAGTCACTAATGAAAAACTGTTTTTT.

This chain connects TRBV3-1 to TRBJ2-1, with D possibly matching TRBD2 (6 bases). The germline CDR1 and CDR2 sequences are LGHDT and YNNKEL (reference sequence). The CDR3 is made up of 16 amino acids. Trimming left V 3 bases short and J 3 bases short, with 15 bases between. CDR3 nucleotide sequence: TGTGCCAGCAGCCATGCCGGGAGAAAGTACTACAATGAGCAGTTCTTC. The encoded protein is CASSHAGRKYYNEQFF.

The rearrangement joins TRBV18 to TRBJ1-2; 9 positions match TRBD1. The CDR3 runs 15 residues. V dropped 4 bases and J dropped 4; count of bases not matched to a gene: 7. CDR1 KGHSH and CDR2 LQKENI come from the germline V gene. The DNA of the CDR3 is TGTGCCAGCTCACAACCCGGGACAGGGCCCTATGGCTACACCTTC. Encoded protein: CASSQPGTGPYGYTF.

The chain carries TRBV29-1 and TRBJ2-1; D not certain. The CDR3 consists of 16 residues. Germline CDR1 SQVTM, CDR2 ANQGSEA. Trimming shortened V by 3 bases and J by 5 bases, and 20 bases separated the two germline ends. Written as DNA, the CDR3 is TGCAGCGTTGAGCGCGGTACCCCTACCGTTAACAATGAGCAGTTCTTC. It yields the protein CSVERGTPTVNNEQFF.

This clonotype was counted a few times. The rearrangement links TRBV7-9 to TRBJ2-4; D not certain. There are 17 residues in the CDR3. CDR1 and CDR2 from the germline V gene are SEHNR and FQNEAQ (reference sequence). V lost 1 base and J lost 1, with 14 bases in between. CDR3 nucleotide sequence: TGTGCCAGCAGCTTAGTGGCCACTGCTAATGCCAAAAACATTCAGTACTTC. Amino acids: CASSLVATANAKNIQYF.